One and the same sample provided the 31 T cell receptor beta chains below, sequenced in a study of cytotoxic CD8 clonotypes in ibrutinib-treated CLL. Assay used: immunoSEQ multiplex PCR; TCRdb lists only in-frame clones, some missing. The profile shows under 200,000 clones, 84% of them singletons. The specimen was PBMCs, collected after 24 months of ibrutinib treatment. The receptors shown here come from a human donor with chronic lymphocytic leukemia.

V is TRBV20-1 and J is TRBJ1-1; possible D gene TRBD1, 6 bases. Deletions cut 3 bases from V and 7 bases from J, with 9 bases between. The CDR3 is 11 amino acids. Germline-derived CDR1 and CDR2 are DFQATT and SNEGSKA (reference sequence). The CDR3 here is CSARGRGEAFF. In DNA, the CDR3 is TGCAGTGCTAGGGGCAGGGGTGAAGCTTTCTTT.

The V call is TRBV5-6, the J call TRBJ1-2, with 7 bases identical to TRBD1. V shed 6 bases and J 4 bases; nucleotides not matched to a gene: 6. In germline, CDR1 is SGHDT, CDR2 YYEEEE. The CDR3 runs 13 residues. The CDR3 sequence is CASKNRGFYGYTF. Here the CDR3 DNA reads TGTGCCAGCAAAAACAGGGGCTTCTATGGCTACACCTTC.

V usage is TRBV30 and J usage is TRBJ1-5, with a tentative D call TRBD1 (5 bases). This CDR3 has 17 residues. V was clipped by 0 bases and J by 0 bases, with 15 bases between them. Germline V gene sequence: CDR1 GTSNPN, CDR2 SVGIG (reference sequence). The CDR3 here is CAWSVARGYYSNQPQHF. The DNA of the CDR3 is TGTGCCTGGAGTGTTGCTAGGGGATATTATAGCAATCAGCCCCAGCATTTT.

The V call is TRBV6-5, the J call TRBJ2-7; D not certain. V shed 8 bases and J shed 3 bases, with 2 bases lying between them. Per germline, CDR1 MNHEY and CDR2 SVGAGI. CDR3 length: 9 residues. CDR3 sequence (DNA): TGTGCCAGCGGCTACGAGCAGTACTTC. It is translated as CASGYEQYF.

The chain uses TRBV7-8 and TRBJ2-2, with 10 bases aligning to TRBD1. V was pared by 5 bases and J by 6 bases, with 9 bases of the junction left unmatched. Germline CDR1 reads SGHVS; CDR2 reads FQNEAQ. The length of the CDR3 is 16 residues. The CDR3 spells CASSQETGTGAGELFF. As DNA, the CDR3 is TGTGCCAGCAGCCAAGAGACCGGGACAGGGGCCGGGGAGCTGTTTTTT.

The V call is TRBV27, the J call TRBJ1-2; D not certain. Trimming left V 6 bases short and J 8 bases short, with 13 bases between. CDR3 length: 12 residues. Germline V gene data show CDR1 as MNHEY and CDR2 as SMNVEV (reference sequence). The CDR3 bases are TGTGCCAGCAGCTCGCGGGGAGACGGCTACACCTTC. It translates to CASSSRGDGYTF.

This clone was seen more than once but under ten times. This chain connects TRBV2 to TRBJ2-7, with 9 bases that match TRBD1. Trimming removed 2 bases from V and 4 bases from J; junction bases left unmatched: 6. The CDR3 is 15 residues long. CDR1 is SNHLY, CDR2 FYNNEI, per germline. The CDR3 DNA is TGTGCCAGCAGTGAACGGGGACAGGGACAATACGAGCAGTACTTC. This encodes CASSERGQGQYEQYF.

The chain uses TRBV11-2 and TRBJ1-4; no definite D call. Trimming removed 7 bases from V and 8 bases from J, with 11 bases in between. The germline CDR1 and CDR2 sequences are SGHAT and FQNNGV. The CDR3 runs 12 residues. CDR3 sequence: CASTLAGEKLFF. The CDR3 DNA follows: TGTGCCAGCACCCTGGCCGGGGAAAAACTGTTTTTT.

This clone is a singleton in its sample. This chain joins TRBV7-3 and TRBJ2-5, with 9 bases identical to TRBD1. Per germline, CDR1 SGHTA and CDR2 FQGTGA. V was pared by 4 bases and J by 5 bases, with 8 bases of the junction left unmatched. This CDR3 has 15 residues. CDR3 bases: TGTGCCAGCAGCTCGGGACAGGGTGGTTTGGAGACCCAGTACTTC. Encoded protein: CASSSGQGGLETQYF.

This clone was seen repeatedly, ten times or more. CDR3 loop: CASSTTDNYEQYF. The CDR3 bases are TGCGCCAGCAGCACCACGGACAACTACGAGCAGTACTTC. This sequence joins TRBV5-1 and TRBJ2-7; tentatively, D is TRBD1 (5 bases). CDR1 and CDR2 from the germline V gene are SGHRS and YFSETQ. CDR3 length: 13 amino acids. Trimming removed 4 bases from V and 3 bases from J, with 11 bases in between.

The rearrangement links TRBV6-5 to TRBJ1-6; a possible D gene is TRBD1 (5 bases). CDR1 is MNHEY and CDR2 is SVGAGI in the germline V gene. The ends were cut back, 3 bases at V and 10 bases at J, with 13 bases in the middle. The CDR3 spans 14 residues. DNA of the CDR3: TGTGCCAGCAGTTATTTGCAGGGTTTCTCACCCCTCCACTTT. Amino acids: CASSYLQGFSPLHF.

The chain recombines TRBV7-9 with TRBJ2-1; TRBD2 agrees at 7 bases. Unmatched junction bases numbered 7, after V lost 3 bases and J lost 8 bases. The germline CDR1 and CDR2 sequences are SEHNR and FQNEAQ (reference sequence). The CDR3 has 14 amino acids. The CDR3 DNA reads as TGTGCCAGCAGCTTCAGACTAGCCGGGCATGAGCAGTTCTTC. It encodes CASSFRLAGHEQFF.

CDR3 bases: TGTGCCAGCTCACCGCGGACAGACTCTGGAAACACCATATATTTT. Encoded protein: CASSPRTDSGNTIYF. V usage is TRBV18 and J usage is TRBJ1-3; weak D call: TRBD1 (6 bases). The CDR3 runs to 15 residues. Per germline, CDR1 KGHSH and CDR2 LQKENI. V gave up 3 bases and J gave up 0 bases, with 9 bases separating them.

The rearrangement links TRBV11-1 to TRBJ2-7; 7 bases are a match to TRBD1. The length of the CDR3 is 14 residues. Germline V gives CDR1 SGHAT, CDR2 FQDESV (reference sequence). The V segment lost 5 bases and the J segment 5 bases; nucleotides outside the gene matches: 9. This CDR3 reads CASSPGLQGNEQYF. The CDR3 nucleotides are TGTGCCAGCAGCCCTGGCCTACAGGGGAACGAGCAGTACTTC.

The rearrangement uses TRBV30 and TRBJ1-5; D is perhaps TRBD1 (6 bases). The CDR3 has 13 amino acids. The germline V gene encodes CDR1 GTSNPN and CDR2 SVGIG (reference sequence). Trimming removed 6 bases from V and 4 bases from J, with 13 bases in between. The CDR3 spells CACQGSDNQPQHF. CDR3 DNA sequence: TGTGCCTGCCAGGGGTCTGATAATCAGCCCCAGCATTTT.

V and J are TRBV2 and TRBJ2-5; D remains unclear. The CDR3 has 14 residues. Trimming removed 2 bases from V and 4 bases from J, with 11 bases in between. Germline V gene lookup returns CDR1 SNHLY and CDR2 FYNNEI. CDR3 sequence reads: CASSEMVQPETQYF. The DNA of the CDR3 is TGTGCCAGCAGTGAAATGGTTCAGCCAGAGACCCAGTACTTC.

The J gene is TRBJ1-1, the V gene TRBV28; no clear D. The V end lost 7 bases, the J end lost 5 bases, and 11 bases lay between the germline ends. The CDR3 spans 12 residues. The germline V gene encodes CDR1 MDHEN and CDR2 SYDVKM. The CDR3 DNA reads TGTGCCAGCATCAATAGCTGGACTGAAGCTTTCTTT. Its translation: CASINSWTEAFF.

The CDR3, as DNA: TGTGCCAGCAGCTCACCCGGGATCCCCAAAAACATTCAGTACTTC. Translated: CASSSPGIPKNIQYF. The chain employs TRBV7-9 and TRBJ2-4; a weak D match, TRBD2 (5 bases). Trimming stripped 4 bases from V and 2 bases from J, with 12 bases between. Germline V gives CDR1 SEHNR, CDR2 FQNEAQ (reference sequence). The length of the CDR3 is 15 residues. Drawing the rest from reference TRBV7-9 and TRBJ2-4, the complete variable domain is DTGVSQNPRHKITKRGQNVTFRCDPISEHNRLYWYRQTLGQGPEFLTYFQNEAQLEKSRLLSDRFSAERPKGSFSTLEIQRTEQGDSAMYLCASSSPGIPKNIQYFGAGTRLSVL.

V is TRBV6-1 and J is TRBJ1-5; TRBD1 matches 7 bases. Germline V gene sequence: CDR1 MNHNS, CDR2 SASEGT. CDR3 size: 15 residues. V shed 4 bases, J shed 6 bases, and the junction held 9 bases outside the gene matches. In DNA, the CDR3 is TGTGCCAGCAGTGCAAGCCGACAGGGAGTTCAGCCCCAGCATTTT. Residues: CASSASRQGVQPQHF.

V and J are TRBV6-6 and TRBJ1-1; 9 bases are a match to TRBD1. CDR1 and CDR2 from the germline V gene are MNHNY and SVGAGI (reference sequence). The CDR3 consists of 15 residues. V was pared by 6 bases and J by 7 bases, with 12 bases of the junction left unmatched. The DNA of the CDR3 is TGTGCCAGCAGACAGAACCCGGGACAGGGCCATGAAGCTTTCTTT. Encoded protein: CASRQNPGQGHEAFF.

The rearrangement joins TRBV20-1 to TRBJ2-7; D is uncertain. The V end was cut by 2 bases, the J end by 0 bases, with 2 bases between. This CDR3 spans 11 amino acids. CDR1 is DFQATT and CDR2 is SNEGSKA in the germline V gene (reference sequence). The CDR3 DNA follows: TGCAGTGCTAGACTCTCCTACGAGCAGTACTTC. This sequence encodes CSARLSYEQYF.

V gene TRBV11-3 combines with J gene TRBJ2-5; D tentatively reads TRBD1 or TRBD2 (5 bases each). The CDR3 is 14 amino acids. Germline CDR1 is SGHNT and CDR2 is YENEEA. The ends were cut back, 5 bases at V and 5 bases at J, with 15 bases in the middle. The DNA of the CDR3 is TGTGCCAGCAGCCAGGGACGACCCGCCGAGACCCAGTACTTC. Translating it yields CASSQGRPAETQYF.

V usage is TRBV5-1 and J usage is TRBJ1-6; D might be TRBD1 (5 bases). The germline V and J ends were trimmed by 5 bases and 5 bases, with 17 bases remaining between them. Germline CDR1 is SGHRS and CDR2 is YFSETQ. The CDR3 length is 16 residues. CDR3: CASSPNFRADNSPLHF. CDR3 nucleotide sequence: TGCGCCAGCAGTCCTAACTTCAGGGCTGATAATTCACCCCTCCACTTT.

The V gene is TRBV18, the J gene TRBJ1-1, with 7 nucleotides matching TRBD1. The germline V gene encodes CDR1 KGHSH and CDR2 LQKENI. V gave up 3 bases and J gave up 1 base; unmatched junction bases: 8. The CDR3 sequence is 16 residues long. CDR3 amino acids: CASSPPRGPANTEAFF. In nucleotides, the CDR3 is TGTGCCAGCTCACCCCCTAGGGGGCCGGCGAACACTGAAGCTTTCTTT. Variable domain in full (rest from reference TRBV18 and TRBJ1-1): NAGVMQNPRHLVRRRGQEARLRCSPMKGHSHVYWYRQLPEEGLKFMVYLQKENIIDESGMPKERFSAEFPKEGPSILRIQQVVRGDSAAYFCASSPPRGPANTEAFFGQGTRLTVV.

The chain links TRBV10-2 to TRBJ1-1; 8 bases are a match to TRBD1. The junction had 11 bases not matched to a gene; V was cut back by 6 bases and J by 5 bases. Germline loops: CDR1 WSHSY, CDR2 SAAADI. This CDR3 contains 15 residues. The CDR3 region has the DNA TGCGCCAGCAGCTCCGAGACAGGGGCGAGGACTGAAGCTTTCTTT. This sequence encodes CASSSETGARTEAFF.

The V and J genes are TRBV7-2 and TRBJ2-7; weak D call: TRBD1 (5 bases). Deletions cut 3 bases from V and 6 bases from J, with 9 bases between. The CDR3 totals 12 residues. Germline assignment: CDR1 SGHTA and CDR2 FQGNSA. In DNA form, the CDR3 reads TGTGCCAGCAGCTTTTCAGGGCGCGAGCAGTACTTC. Residues: CASSFSGREQYF.

The chain has TRBV19 and TRBJ1-2; 8 nucleotides match TRBD1. The germline CDR1 and CDR2 sequences are LNHDA and SQIVND (reference sequence). The CDR3 spans 15 residues. V shed 4 bases, J shed 1 base, and the junction held 5 bases outside the gene matches. CDR3 residues: CASSKDRGLNYGYTF. CDR3 bases: TGTGCCAGTAGTAAAGACAGGGGCCTTAACTATGGCTACACCTTC.

The V and J genes are TRBV5-1 and TRBJ1-2; 9 nucleotides line up with TRBD1. Germline V CDR1 and CDR2: SGHRS, YFSETQ. This CDR3 is built from 14 residues. V lost 0 bases, J lost 7 bases, and 4 bases stayed unmatched. The CDR3 DNA reads TGCGCCAGCAGCTTGGGGACAGGGGTCTTTGGCTACACCTTC. Translation: CASSLGTGVFGYTF.

The chain carries TRBV18 and TRBJ2-7, with TRBD1 matching 8 bases. CDR1 and CDR2 from the germline V gene are KGHSH and LQKENI. The length of the CDR3 is 15 residues. V lost 3 bases and J lost 3; bases outside the gene matches: 7. The CDR3, as DNA: TGTGCCAGCTCACCTGCAGGGGGCGTCCTCTACGAGCAGTACTTC. Protein product: CASSPAGGVLYEQYF.

V is TRBV2 and J is TRBJ2-7; 11 bases match TRBD2. The germline V gene has CDR1 SNHLY and CDR2 FYNNEI. The V and J ends lost 6 bases and 4 bases, in that order; junction bases with no gene match: 5. CDR3 length: 14 amino acids. CDR3 in amino acids: CASRAGTSGYEQYF. The CDR3 DNA reads TGTGCCAGCAGGGCGGGGACTAGCGGTTACGAGCAGTACTTC. Combining the CDR3 with reference TRBV2 and TRBJ2-7 gives the whole variable domain EPEVTQTPSHQVTQMGQEVILRCVPISNHLYFYWYRQILGQKVEFLVSFYNNEISEKSEIFDDQFSVERPDGSNFTLKIRSTKLEDSAMYFCASRAGTSGYEQYFGPGTRLTVT.

CDR3 sequence (DNA): TGTGCCAGCAGGCAAGACAGTAACTCTGGAAACACCATATATTTT. Encoded protein: CASRQDSNSGNTIYF. The genes are TRBV6-5 and TRBJ1-3; D is perhaps TRBD1 (5 bases). The V end lost 6 bases, the J end lost 0 bases, and 12 bases lay between the germline ends. Germline CDR1 and CDR2: MNHEY and SVGAGI. The CDR3 spans 15 residues.